One and the same sample provided the 10 T cell receptor beta chains below, sequenced in a study of spatial heterogeneity in lung cancer. Time point indicated: sample taken at primary tumor resection. Unsorted whole RNA from tumor, nontumor lung or frozen PBMC underwent sequencing. MiXCR, run by TCRdb on the 5' RACE reads, gives a single entry per CDR3 protein. The sample yields about 21,000 distinct CDR3 sequences, just over 4.5% seen once. This material consisted of PBMCs, taken at surgery. The receptors derive from a male donor with early-stage non-small cell lung cancer.

About this clonotype itself: A read error may be the cause here, since a much bigger clone is one base away. The gene calls are TRBV2 and TRBJ2-1; TRBD2 aligns across 8 bases. The germline CDR1 and CDR2 sequences are SNHLY and FYNNEI. The CDR3 is 15 residues long. The CDR3 loop reads CASRAGGVIYIEQFF. In DNA, the CDR3 is TGTGCCAGCAGGGCCGGGGGGGTCATCTACATTGAGCAGTTCTTC.

This clonotype appeared many times. This sequence joins TRBV28 and TRBJ2-2; D call uncertain. The length of the CDR3 is 14 residues. Trimming left V 2 bases short and J 8 bases short, with 12 bases between. Germline values: CDR1 MDHEN, CDR2 SYDVKM. Here the CDR3 reads CASSLGHMVGELFF. CDR3 bases: TGTGCCAGCAGTTTAGGGCACATGGTAGGGGAGCTGTTTTTT.

This clonotype was detected many times. The rearrangement joins TRBV7-9 to TRBJ1-5; D is perhaps TRBD1 (6 bases). The germline V and J ends were trimmed by 7 bases and 3 bases, with 13 bases remaining between them. Germline CDR1 and CDR2: SEHNR and FQNEAQ (reference sequence). The CDR3 has 14 residues. CDR3 nucleotides: TGTGCCAGCACCAACGGACAGTACAATCAGCCCCAGCATTTT. It translates to CASTNGQYNQPQHF.

This clonotype was recorded many times. This chain joins TRBV24-1 and TRBJ2-7; D is possibly TRBD1 (5 bases). Germline V lookup: CDR1 KGHDR, CDR2 SFDVKD. The V end lost 3 bases, the J end lost 0 bases, and 5 bases lay between the germline ends. CDR3 length equals 13 residues. The chain's CDR3 is CATSDGHSYEQYF. The CDR3 coding sequence is TGTGCCACCAGTGATGGACACTCCTACGAGCAGTACTTC.

The CDR3 sequence is CASSGGGFYNEQFF. CDR3 bases: TGCGCCAGCAGCGGCGGAGGCTTCTACAATGAGCAGTTCTTC. This chain links TRBV5-1 with TRBJ2-1; a possible D gene is TRBD2 (5 bases). Germline loops: CDR1 SGHRS, CDR2 YFSETQ. V lost 4 bases to trimming and J lost 3 bases, with 11 bases between them. CDR3 size: 14 residues. Full variable domain (outside the CDR3, taken from reference TRBV5-1 and TRBJ2-1): KAGVTQTPRYLIKTRGQQVTLSCSPISGHRSVSWYQQTPGQGLQFLFEYFSETQRNKGNFPGRFSGRQFSNSRSEMNVSTLELGDSALYLCASSGGGFYNEQFFGPGTRLTVL.

There are many counts of this clonotype. The rearrangement joins TRBV9 to TRBJ1-1, with 10 bases that match TRBD1. J was trimmed by 9 bases and V by 3 bases; bases with no gene match: 2. Germline CDR1 reads SGDLS; CDR2 reads YYNGEE. CDR3 length equals 12 residues. The CDR3 nucleotides are TGTGCCAGCAGCGCGGACAGGGGGAAAGCTTTCTTT. Translating it yields CASSADRGKAFF. Variable domain in full (rest from reference TRBV9 and TRBJ1-1): DSGVTQTPKHLITATGQRVTLRCSPRSGDLSVYWYQQSLDQGLQFLIQYYNGEERAKGNILERFSAQQFPDLHSELNLSSLELGDSALYFCASSADRGKAFFGQGTRLTVV.

This clonotype showed up many times. Here the CDR3 DNA reads TGTGCCAGTAGTACTGGGACAGAAGGACTAGCCAGAGATACGCAGTATTTT. Residues: CASSTGTEGLARDTQYF. J is TRBJ2-3 and V is TRBV19; maybe TRBD2 (8 bases). CDR3 size: 17 residues. Trimming took off 4 bases at V and 5 bases at J, with 22 bases between the two ends. CDR1 and CDR2 (germline): LNHDA, SQIVND (reference sequence).

This clonotype was recorded at least ten times. The chain couples TRBV3-1 to TRBJ2-1; TRBD1 or TRBD2 may be the D gene (5 bases each). V gave up 0 bases and J gave up 10 bases, with 16 bases separating them. Looked up from germline, CDR1 is LGHDT and CDR2 is YNNKEL (reference sequence). This CDR3 spans 15 amino acids. The CDR3 region has the DNA TGTGCCAGCAGCCAAGAGGAAGCAGGGACGGGCGAGCAGTTCTTC. This codes for CASSQEEAGTGEQFF.

This clonotype occurred many times. The V call is TRBV20-1, the J call TRBJ2-7, with TRBD2 identical over 11 bases. After removal of 2 bases from V and 5 bases from J, the junction contained 5 bases not matched to a gene. Germline V gene lookup returns CDR1 DFQATT and CDR2 SNEGSKA (reference sequence). This CDR3 contains 14 residues. The CDR3 DNA reads TGCAGTGCTAGAAAGACTAGCGGGATACACGAGCAGTACTTC. This gives the protein CSARKTSGIHEQYF.

In its sample, this clonotype was seen many times. This rearrangement joins TRBV6-2 or TRBV6-3 to TRBJ1-5; D gene ambiguous. Germline values: CDR1 MNHEY, CDR2 SVGEGT. This CDR3 spans 14 amino acids. V was pared by 0 bases and J by 5 bases, with 8 bases between. CDR3 bases: TGTGCCAGCAGTTACTCGGTCGGGGATCAGCCCCAGCATTTT. Translated: CASSYSVGDQPQHF.